These 16 T cell receptor beta chains originate from one sample sequenced in a study of blood T cell repertoires in COVID-19. TCRdb's table, derived via immunoSEQ multiplex PCR, lists solely in-frame clones and lacks some. This table holds approximately 180,000 clones, more than 75% found once. Sequencing was done on a sample of PBMCs or T cells enriched from blood (not recorded which). The receptors come from a woman in her forties or fifties with acute COVID-19.

J is TRBJ2-5 and V is TRBV5-6, with D perhaps TRBD2 (6 bases). The ends were cut back, 4 bases at V and 5 bases at J, with 15 bases in the middle. CDR1 SGHDT and CDR2 YYEEEE come from the germline V gene. CDR3 length: 14 amino acids. The CDR3 DNA reads TGTGCCAGCAGCCTCCGGGGGTCCGGGGAGACCCAGTACTTC. It encodes CASSLRGSGETQYF.

Worth noting for this clone: Other DNA sequences within the sample encode an identical CDR3. The chain combines TRBV5-1 with TRBJ1-2, with 8 nucleotides matching TRBD1. Germline lookup yields CDR1 SGHRS and CDR2 YFSETQ. The CDR3 is 12 residues long. V dropped 2 bases and J dropped 6; count of bases not matched to a gene: 0. The CDR3 bases are TGCGCCAGCAGCTTACAGGGGGATGGCTACACCTTC. As protein: CASSLQGDGYTF.

The chain combines TRBV7-9 with TRBJ1-2; 8 bases align to TRBD1. V shed 6 bases, J shed 0 bases, and the junction held 6 bases outside the gene matches. There are 15 residues in the CDR3. Germline loops: CDR1 SEHNR, CDR2 FQNEAQ (reference sequence). CDR3 region: CASRRDRGSNYGYTF. DNA of the CDR3: TGTGCCAGCAGACGAGACAGGGGATCTAACTATGGCTACACCTTC.

J is TRBJ1-5 and V is TRBV4-1, with 9 bases that match TRBD1. The CDR3 has 14 residues. Germline V gene sequence: CDR1 MGHRA, CDR2 YSYEKL. V lost 5 bases and J lost 10; bases outside the gene matches: 9. The CDR3 protein is CASSTRQGVHPQHF. The CDR3 region has the DNA TGCGCCAGCAGCACCCGACAGGGGGTTCATCCCCAGCATTTT.

A few counts support this clone. The chain links TRBV21-1 to TRBJ1-4; no DNA check was done on the table's D call, TRBD1. TRBV21-1 is designated a pseudogene. The CDR3 totals 13 residues. CDR3 nucleotides: TGTGCCAGCAGCACCAGGGGTAATGAAAAACTGTTTTTT. The encoded protein is CASSTRGNEKLFF.

This rearrangement joins TRBV19 to TRBJ1-5, with 7 nucleotides matching TRBD1. The CDR3 length is 17 residues. The trim removed 7 bases at V and 0 bases at J, leaving 12 bases unmatched. The germline gives CDR1 LNHDA, CDR2 SQIVND (reference sequence). The CDR3: CASKGTATLYSNQPQHF. As DNA, the CDR3 is TGTGCCAGTAAAGGGACAGCAACCCTTTATAGCAATCAGCCCCAGCATTTT.

This clone occurred a few times. The chain uses TRBV6-5 and TRBJ2-7; 8 bases match TRBD1. Germline CDR1 is MNHEY and CDR2 is SVGAGI. Unmatched junction bases numbered 9, after V lost 4 bases and J lost 7 bases. This CDR3 has 14 residues. CDR3 region: CASSLSGGAGEQYV. DNA for the CDR3: TGTGCCAGCAGTTTGTCAGGGGGCGCAGGGGAGCAGTACGTC.

The genes are TRBV29-1 and TRBJ2-5; tentative D call: TRBD2 (6 bases). Trimming left V 2 bases short and J 7 bases short, with 17 bases between. The CDR3 runs 14 residues. Germline lookup yields CDR1 SQVTM and CDR2 ANQGSEA. In DNA form, the CDR3 reads TGCAGCGTTGAAAGGGACCGGGGGAGCGGGACCCAGTACTTC. Its translation: CSVERDRGSGTQYF.

This chain connects TRBV2 to TRBJ1-1; D may be TRBD1 (6 bases). Germline V gives CDR1 SNHLY, CDR2 FYNNEI. V lost 11 bases and J lost 10, with 23 bases in between. The CDR3 sequence is 13 residues long. The CDR3 sequence: CASLEGEGIGAFF. In DNA, the CDR3 is TGTGCCTCCCTCGAGGGGGAGGGTATTGGAGCTTTCTTT.

V is TRBV13 and J is TRBJ2-3, with TRBD2 identical over 9 bases. CDR1 and CDR2 from the germline V gene are PRHDT and FYEKMQ (reference sequence). This CDR3 region has 12 residues. V lost 5 bases to trimming and J lost 12 bases; unmatched junction nucleotides: 6. CDR3 in amino acids: CASSGRTSVQYF. Written as DNA, the CDR3 is TGTGCCAGCAGCGGACGGACTAGCGTTCAGTATTTT. Looking up the rest from reference TRBV13 and TRBJ2-3 gives the full variable domain: AAGVIQSPRHLIKEKRETATLKCYPIPRHDTVYWYQQGPGQDPQFLISFYEKMQSDKGSIPDRFSAQQFSDYHSELNMSSLELGDSALYFCASSGRTSVQYFGPGTRLTVL.

The V and J genes are TRBV28 and TRBJ1-2; TRBD1 agrees at 11 bases. Germline lookup yields CDR1 MDHEN and CDR2 SYDVKM. The CDR3 is 14 amino acids. With V trimmed by 6 bases and J by 6 bases, 6 bases remained unmatched. The CDR3 protein is CASSYLGQGDGYTF. CDR3 nucleotides: TGTGCCAGCAGCTACTTGGGACAGGGGGATGGCTACACCTTC.

This CDR3 reads CASSLGTGSWENTEAFF. CDR3 DNA: TGTGCCAGCAGCTTGGGGACAGGGAGTTGGGAGAACACTGAAGCTTTCTTT. V is TRBV7-6 and J is TRBJ1-1; TRBD1 matches 9 bases. V was pared by 3 bases and J by 1 base, with 9 bases of the junction left unmatched. The germline CDR1 and CDR2 sequences are SGHVS and FNYEAQ. The CDR3 is made up of 17 amino acids.

The gene calls are TRBV7-9 and TRBJ1-4, with 7 bases aligning to TRBD1. The J segment lost 8 bases and the V segment lost 3 bases, leaving 12 bases of the junction unmatched. The length of the CDR3 is 16 residues. Germline V gene lookup returns CDR1 SEHNR and CDR2 FQNEAQ (reference sequence). CDR3 coding DNA: TGTGCCAGCAGCTTCCATCCGACAGGGATGGAGGAAAAACTGTTTTTT. This encodes CASSFHPTGMEEKLFF.

V and J are TRBV18 and TRBJ1-1; 9 bases are a match to TRBD1. Germline trimming cut 0 bases from V and 1 base from J; bases unmatched to any gene: 3. This CDR3 has 16 residues. CDR1 is KGHSH, CDR2 LQKENI, per germline. The CDR3 is CASSPPRQGGNTEAFF. In nucleotides, the CDR3 is TGTGCCAGCTCACCACCCAGACAGGGGGGGAACACTGAAGCTTTCTTT. Full variable domain (remainder filled in from reference TRBV18 and TRBJ1-1): NAGVMQNPRHLVRRRGQEARLRCSPMKGHSHVYWYRQLPEEGLKFMVYLQKENIIDESGMPKERFSAEFPKEGPSILRIQQVVRGDSAAYFCASSPPRQGGNTEAFFGQGTRLTVV.

This chain uses TRBV30 with TRBJ2-2; perhaps TRBD2 as D (6 bases). The V end lost 1 base, the J end lost 1 base, and 13 bases lay between the germline ends. This CDR3 is built from 16 residues. Germline values: CDR1 GTSNPN, CDR2 SVGIG (reference sequence). The CDR3 sequence: CAWSGRDLRNTGELFF. Here the CDR3 DNA reads TGTGCCTGGAGTGGCAGGGACTTAAGGAACACCGGGGAGCTGTTTTTT. The full variable domain, completed using reference TRBV30 and TRBJ2-2, is SQTIHQWPATLVQPVGSPLSLECTVEGTSNPNLYWYRQAAGRGLQLLFYSVGIGQISSEVPQNLSASRPQDRQFILSSKKLLLSDSGFYLCAWSGRDLRNTGELFFGEGSRLTVL.

The chain carries TRBV11-2 and TRBJ2-5; TRBD2 agrees at 7 bases. Germline values: CDR1 SGHAT, CDR2 FQNNGV. CDR3 length: 12 residues. V trimming: 5 bases; J trimming: 7 bases; junction bases outside the gene matches: 4. The CDR3 here is CASSAGEGTQYF. CDR3 bases: TGTGCCAGCAGCGCCGGGGAGGGGACCCAGTACTTC.